The present TCR beta chain was sequenced within a study of post-analysis software for immune sequencing data. Regarding this clonotype: No antigen is known for it.

Researchers reported that TCR beta cDNA libraries carried unique molecular identifiers. TCRdb reanalysed the PCR reads using MiXCR and keeps one entry per CDR3 protein. The table shows about 820,000 distinct CDR3 sequences, with approximately 50% occurring only once. Whole-study results and caveats: Five TRBV segments, including TRBV5-6, TRBV5-1 and TRBV20-1, were more frequent in patients than controls.

The ends were cut back, 0 bases at V and 10 bases at J, with 13 bases in the middle. Germline CDR1 reads LGHNA; CDR2 reads YNFKEQ. There are 14 residues in the CDR3. This receptor was obtained from a girl between 5 and 17 years old with multiple sclerosis. The gene calls are TRBV4-2 and TRBJ2-1, with D possibly TRBD2 on 6 matching bases. Material for sequencing was blood. CDR3 nucleotides: TGTGCCAGCAGCCAAGACACACTAGCCTACGAGCAGTTCTTC. This translates into CASSQDTLAYEQFF.